Listed below are T cell receptor beta chains from one sample, sequenced in a study of T cell changes during pregnancy in multiple sclerosis. This table comes from immunoSEQ multiplex PCR, and its TCRdb copy is limited to in-frame clones, with some not included. The data show 35,000 to 50,000 clones, with more than 85% seen just once and just under 2% held by the top ten. This material consisted of CD4+ T cells from peripheral blood mononuclear cells, taken after pregnancy. The source is a female donor in good health, enrolled as a control in a pregnancy study. The CDR3 runs from the conserved cysteine through the conserved F or W. The D gene is left open where the match is weak. Clone sizes are given selectively: once, few, many, or a class where the clone is expanded.

V: TRBV2; length: 13; D: TRBD1; J: TRBJ1-5; size: .; CDR3: CASRGQSNQPQHF; DNA: TGTGCCAGTAGGGGGCAGAGCAATCAGCCCCAGCATTTT
V: TRBV7-2; length: 15; D: .; J: TRBJ2-2; size: .; CDR3: CASSYRLEGTGELFF; DNA: TGTGCCAGCAGCTACCGACTAGAAGGCACCGGGGAGCTGTTTTTT
V: TRBV29-1; length: 13; D: .; J: TRBJ1-2; size: .; CDR3: CSYIARGVDGYTF; DNA: TGCAGCTACATCGCTCGGGGGGTTGATGGCTACACCTTC
V: TRBV15; length: 17; D: .; J: TRBJ1-3; size: .; CDR3: CATSRDLRQSSGNTIYF; DNA: TGTGCCACCAGCAGAGATCTCAGGCAGTCCTCTGGAAACACCATATATTTT
V: TRBV11-3; length: 15; D: .; J: TRBJ2-1; size: .; CDR3: CASSSNGGSGLEQFF; DNA: TGTGCCAGCAGTTCGAACGGGGGTAGCGGTTTAGAGCAGTTCTTC
V: TRBV4-1; length: 17; D: TRBD2; J: TRBJ2-3; size: .; CDR3: CASSLSGLAGSTDTQYF; DNA: TGCGCCAGCAGCCTTTCCGGACTAGCGGGGAGCACAGATACGCAGTATTTT
V: TRBV7-6; length: 13; D: TRBD2; J: TRBJ2-7; size: .; CDR3: CASSIGLDASAYF; DNA: TGTGCCAGCAGCATAGGACTAGATGCATCTGCGTACTTC
V: TRBV30; length: 14; D: .; J: TRBJ2-7; size: .; CDR3: CAWSSAGRAYEQYF; DNA: TGTGCCTGGAGTTCGGCGGGAAGGGCCTACGAGCAGTACTTC
V: TRBV30; length: 14; D: TRBD1; J: TRBJ1-4; size: .; CDR3: CAWSTPRQGEKLFF; DNA: TGTGCCTGGAGTACCCCCCGACAGGGAGAAAAACTGTTTTTT
V: TRBV27; length: 16; D: TRBD1; J: TRBJ1-6; size: .; CDR3: CASSLHGDSYNSPLHF; DNA: TGTGCCAGCAGTTTACACGGGGACAGCTATAATTCACCCCTCCACTTT
V: TRBV19; length: 17; D: TRBD1; J: TRBJ2-6; size: .; CDR3: CASTTDRGLSGANVLTF; DNA: TGTGCCAGTACAACTGACAGGGGGCTGTCTGGGGCCAACGTCCTGACTTTC
V: TRBV7-3; length: 14; D: TRBD2; J: TRBJ2-1; size: .; CDR3: CASSASGRAGEQFF; DNA: TGTGCCAGCAGCGCGAGCGGGAGGGCCGGTGAGCAGTTCTTC
V: TRBV11-2; length: 15; D: .; J: TRBJ1-2; size: once; CDR3: CASSSSQDKNYGYTF; DNA: TGTGCCAGCAGCTCTTCTCAGGACAAGAACTATGGCTACACCTTC
V: TRBV28; length: 12; D: TRBD2; J: TRBJ2-7; size: .; CDR3: CASGLAPYEQYF; DNA: TGTGCCAGTGGACTAGCGCCCTACGAGCAGTACTTC
V: TRBV28; length: 16; D: TRBD1; J: TRBJ2-5; size: .; CDR3: CASSPATTGVQETQYF; DNA: TGTGCCAGCAGTCCCGCCACGACAGGGGTCCAAGAGACCCAGTACTTC
V: TRBV28; length: 17; D: TRBD2; J: TRBJ2-2; size: .; CDR3: CASSFYLTSGRNAELFF; DNA: TGTGCCAGCAGTTTCTATTTGACTAGCGGGAGGAATGCGGAGCTGTTTTTT
V: TRBV6-1; length: 17; D: TRBD2; J: TRBJ2-5; size: .; CDR3: CASSERTSGKYQETQYF; DNA: TGTGCCAGCAGTGAAAGGACTAGCGGAAAGTACCAAGAGACCCAGTACTTC
V: TRBV9; length: 16; D: TRBD2; J: TRBJ2-3; size: .; CDR3: CASSSLAGRSTDTQYF; DNA: TGTGCCAGCAGCTCCCTAGCGGGGAGGAGCACAGATACGCAGTATTTT
V: TRBV2; length: 13; D: .; J: TRBJ1-1; size: few; CDR3: CASSGQTNTEAFF; DNA: TGTGCCAGCAGCGGACAGACGAACACTGAAGCTTTCTTT
V: TRBV6-5; length: 12; D: .; J: TRBJ1-1; size: .; CDR3: CASRSGNGEAFF; DNA: TGTGCCAGCAGATCAGGGAACGGTGAAGCTTTCTTT
V: TRBV19; length: 13; D: .; J: TRBJ1-4; size: .; CDR3: CASSSPTNEKLFF; DNA: TGTGCCAGTAGCTCTCCAACTAATGAAAAACTGTTTTTT
V: TRBV29-1; length: 16; D: TRBD2; J: TRBJ2-7; size: .; CDR3: CSVAGPGLAEAYEQYF; DNA: TGCAGCGTGGCCGGACCGGGACTAGCGGAAGCCTACGAGCAGTACTTC
V: TRBV7-9; length: 16; D: .; J: TRBJ2-3; size: .; CDR3: CASSPRGSGFTDTQYF; DNA: TGTGCCAGCAGCCCCCGGGGAAGCGGATTCACAGATACGCAGTATTTT
V: TRBV6-4; length: 14; D: TRBD1; J: TRBJ1-1; size: .; CDR3: CASSVTGSDTEAFF; DNA: TGTGCCAGCAGTGTGACAGGGTCGGACACTGAAGCTTTCTTT
V: TRBV13; length: 13; D: .; J: TRBJ1-1; size: .; CDR3: CASSPRNREKAFF; DNA: TGTGCCAGCAGCCCTCGAAACAGGGAAAAAGCTTTCTTT
V: TRBV9; length: 14; D: .; J: TRBJ1-4; size: .; CDR3: CASSAAATNEKLFF; DNA: TGTGCCAGCAGCGCGGCGGCAACTAATGAAAAACTGTTTTTT
V: TRBV10-1; length: 14; D: TRBD2; J: TRBJ2-3; size: .; CDR3: CASSPSGEPDTQYF; DNA: TGCGCCAGCAGCCCTAGCGGGGAGCCAGATACGCAGTATTTT
V: TRBV27; length: 22; D: TRBD1; J: TRBJ1-1; size: .; CDR3: CASSPHSYRAGGRFKANTEAFF; DNA: TGTGCCAGCAGTCCACATAGTTATAGGGCAGGGGGCCGCTTCAAAGCGAACACTGAAGCTTTCTTT
V: TRBV5-3; length: 13; D: .; J: TRBJ1-5; size: .; CDR3: CARSHRVFQPQHF; DNA: TGTGCCAGAAGCCACAGGGTGTTTCAGCCCCAGCATTTT
V: TRBV19; length: 12; D: .; J: TRBJ2-3; size: .; CDR3: CASRLSGDTQYF; DNA: TGTGCCAGTAGGCTATCGGGGGATACGCAGTATTTT
V: TRBV2; length: 12; D: .; J: TRBJ2-2; size: .; CDR3: CASSVHSGELFF; DNA: TGTGCCAGCAGTGTCCACTCCGGGGAGCTGTTTTTT
V: TRBV30; length: 11; D: .; J: TRBJ1-1; size: .; CDR3: CASRQTTEAFF; DNA: TGTGCCTCCCGACAGACCACTGAAGCTTTCTTT
V: TRBV6-4; length: 14; D: .; J: TRBJ2-5; size: .; CDR3: CASREQGGEETQYF; DNA: TGTGCCAGCAGGGAACAGGGTGGGGAAGAGACCCAGTACTTC
V: TRBV5-1; length: 16; D: TRBD1; J: TRBJ1-6; size: .; CDR3: CASSQIGQGWNSPLHF; DNA: TGCGCCAGCAGCCAGATAGGACAGGGGTGGAATTCACCCCTCCACTTT
V: TRBV18; length: 14; D: .; J: TRBJ1-1; size: .; CDR3: CASSPPGSKPEAFF; DNA: TGTGCCAGCTCACCTCCGGGGTCAAAACCTGAAGCTTTCTTT
V: TRBV29-1; length: 13; D: .; J: TRBJ1-2; size: .; CDR3: CSVGGAANYGYTF; DNA: TGCAGCGTTGGGGGCGCAGCTAACTATGGCTACACCTTC
V: TRBV9; length: 14; D: .; J: TRBJ2-7; size: .; CDR3: CASSAHEGLYEQYF; DNA: TGTGCCAGCAGCGCTCACGAGGGACTTTACGAGCAGTACTTC
V: TRBV28; length: 16; D: TRBD1; J: TRBJ2-2; size: .; CDR3: CASSSTGGGSTGELFF; DNA: TGTGCCAGCAGTTCCACAGGGGGCGGTAGCACCGGGGAGCTGTTTTTT
V: TRBV18; length: 15; D: .; J: TRBJ1-5; size: .; CDR3: CASSGQEGSNQPQHF; DNA: TGTGCCAGCTCCGGCCAGGAGGGTAGCAATCAGCCCCAGCATTTT
V: TRBV5-1; length: 14; D: TRBD1; J: TRBJ2-5; size: .; CDR3: CASSSGQVEETQYF; DNA: TGCGCCAGCAGCTCGGGACAGGTCGAAGAGACCCAGTACTTC
V: TRBV14; length: 15; D: .; J: TRBJ1-4; size: .; CDR3: CASSPRTGTNEKLFF; DNA: TGTGCCAGCAGCCCGAGAACAGGGACTAATGAAAAACTGTTTTTT
V: TRBV2; length: 14; D: .; J: TRBJ1-2; size: .; CDR3: CASNPGGSNYGYTF; DNA: TGTGCCAGCAACCCGGGAGGTTCTAACTATGGCTACACCTTC
V: TRBV6-1; length: 14; D: .; J: TRBJ2-7; size: .; CDR3: CASSLQSRTLEQYF; DNA: TGTGCCAGCAGTCTACAATCCCGGACTCTCGAGCAGTACTTC
V: TRBV6-5; length: 16; D: TRBD2; J: TRBJ2-3; size: once; CDR3: CASSLRGTSGGDTQYF; DNA: TGTGCCAGCAGTTTGCGGGGGACTAGCGGGGGAGATACGCAGTATTTT
V: TRBV4-2; length: 14; D: .; J: TRBJ2-5; size: .; CDR3: CASSEDRGLETQYF; DNA: TGTGCCAGCAGCGAAGACCGTGGACTAGAGACCCAGTACTTC
V: TRBV7-9; length: 17; D: .; J: TRBJ2-6; size: .; CDR3: CASSLGRAVSGANVLTF; DNA: TGTGCCAGCAGCTTAGGCAGGGCTGTTTCTGGGGCCAACGTCCTGACTTTC
V: TRBV30; length: 13; D: .; J: TRBJ2-3; size: .; CDR3: CAFISSSADTQYF; DNA: TGTGCCTTCATCTCGTCGTCGGCAGATACGCAGTATTTT
V: TRBV7-9; length: 15; D: TRBD1; J: TRBJ1-1; size: .; CDR3: CASSLATGAFAEAFF; DNA: TGTGCCAGCAGCTTAGCTACAGGGGCATTTGCTGAAGCTTTCTTT
V: TRBV18; length: 16; D: .; J: TRBJ1-5; size: once; CDR3: CASSPGTPNSNQPQHF; DNA: TGTGCCAGCTCACCCGGGACACCCAATAGCAATCAGCCCCAGCATTTT
V: TRBV7-9; length: 13; D: TRBD1; J: TRBJ1-1; size: few; CDR3: CASKPTGGTEAFF; DNA: TGTGCCAGCAAGCCTACAGGGGGCACTGAAGCTTTCTTT
V: TRBV7-2; length: 15; D: TRBD2; J: TRBJ2-1; size: .; CDR3: CASSQTSGRPNEQFF; DNA: TGTGCCAGCAGCCAGACTAGCGGGCGCCCCAATGAGCAGTTCTTC